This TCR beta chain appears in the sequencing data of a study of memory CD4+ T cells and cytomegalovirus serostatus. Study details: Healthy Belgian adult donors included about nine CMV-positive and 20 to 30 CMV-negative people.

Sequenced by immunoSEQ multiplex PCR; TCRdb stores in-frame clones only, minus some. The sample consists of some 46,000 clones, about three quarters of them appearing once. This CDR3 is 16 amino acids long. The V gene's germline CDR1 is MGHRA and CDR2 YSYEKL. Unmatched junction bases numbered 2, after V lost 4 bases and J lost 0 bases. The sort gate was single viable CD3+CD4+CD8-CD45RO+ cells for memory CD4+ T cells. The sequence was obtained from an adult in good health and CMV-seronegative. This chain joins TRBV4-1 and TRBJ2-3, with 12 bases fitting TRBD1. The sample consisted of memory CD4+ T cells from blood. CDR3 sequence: CASSPGQGASTDTQYF. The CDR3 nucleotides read TGCGCCAGCAGCCCGGGACAGGGGGCGAGCACAGATACGCAGTATTTT.